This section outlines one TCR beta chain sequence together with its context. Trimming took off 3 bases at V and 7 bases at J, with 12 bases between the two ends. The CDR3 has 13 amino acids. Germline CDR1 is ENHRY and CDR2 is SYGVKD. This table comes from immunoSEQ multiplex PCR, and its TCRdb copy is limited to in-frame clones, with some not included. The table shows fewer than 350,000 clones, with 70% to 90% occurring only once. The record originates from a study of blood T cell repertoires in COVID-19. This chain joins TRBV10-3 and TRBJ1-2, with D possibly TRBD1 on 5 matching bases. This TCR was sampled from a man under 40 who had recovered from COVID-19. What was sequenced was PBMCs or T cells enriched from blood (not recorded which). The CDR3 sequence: CAISDGTGSGYTF. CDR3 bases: TGTGCCATCAGTGATGGGACCGGGAGTGGCTACACCTTC.